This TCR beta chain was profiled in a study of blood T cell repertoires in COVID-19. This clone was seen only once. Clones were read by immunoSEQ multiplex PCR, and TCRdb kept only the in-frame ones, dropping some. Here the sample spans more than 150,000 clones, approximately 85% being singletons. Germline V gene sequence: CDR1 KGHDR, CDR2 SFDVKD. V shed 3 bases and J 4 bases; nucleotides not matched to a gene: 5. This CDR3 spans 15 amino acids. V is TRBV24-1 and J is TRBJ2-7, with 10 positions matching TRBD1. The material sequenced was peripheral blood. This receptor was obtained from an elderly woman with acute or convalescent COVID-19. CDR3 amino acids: CATSDPGQGSYEQYF. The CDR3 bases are TGTGCCACCAGTGATCCGGGACAGGGGTCATACGAGCAGTACTTC.